The rows below give T cell receptor beta chains drawn from one sample of a study of T cells in Graves' hyperthyroidism and ophthalmopathy. Via MiXCR, TCRdb re-called the multiplex PCR reads, giving one row per CDR3 protein. The profile shows approximately 410,000 distinct CDR3 sequences, 14% to 15% of them singletons. Input material: blood. Receptor source: a man between 18 and 29 years old with Graves' ophthalmopathy. The CDR3 runs from the conserved cysteine through the conserved F or W. The D gene is left open where the match is weak.

length | V | D | CDR3
14 | TRBV7-9 | NA | CASSLFVGPYEQYF
13 | TRBV2 | TRBD1 | CASNRDSATEQYF
15 | TRBV9 | TRBD1 | CASSVGDRVIETQYF
14 | TRBV18 | NA | CASSPPSQANEQFF
16 | TRBV6-1 | TRBD2 | CASSEEAGGSFNEQFF
13 | TRBV6-1 | NA | CASRYGSTDTQYF
16 | TRBV29-1 | NA | CSVARASGRGTGELFF
15 | TRBV9 | NA | CASSVVGGLNTEAFF
14 | TRBV5-1 | NA | CASSDGGSTDTQYF
13 | TRBV12-3/TRBV12-4 | NA | CASSNIRESGYTF
11 | TRBV20-1 | TRBD1 | CSARTGREQYF
13 | TRBV5-1 | NA | CASSGQRNTEAFF
13 | TRBV20-1 | TRBD2 | CSATQRDTRRQYF
14 | TRBV19 | NA | CASTLDSFTDTQYF
15 | TRBV6-1 | NA | CASSSWVGGNEKLFF
14 | TRBV11-2 | NA | CASSLGRGYNGYTF
13 | TRBV6-1 | NA | CASSSQGDQTQYF
13 | TRBV29-1 | TRBD1 | CSLRQGGTGELFF
18 | TRBV27 | TRBD1 | CASRFTGTGGDGIYGYTF
16 | TRBV6-1 | TRBD1 | CASSADRDDSNQPQHF
13 | TRBV7-2 | NA | CASSSSRATEAFF
13 | TRBV24-1 | NA | CATSDHLGEKGFF
12 | TRBV30 | NA | CAWSVKTDTQYF